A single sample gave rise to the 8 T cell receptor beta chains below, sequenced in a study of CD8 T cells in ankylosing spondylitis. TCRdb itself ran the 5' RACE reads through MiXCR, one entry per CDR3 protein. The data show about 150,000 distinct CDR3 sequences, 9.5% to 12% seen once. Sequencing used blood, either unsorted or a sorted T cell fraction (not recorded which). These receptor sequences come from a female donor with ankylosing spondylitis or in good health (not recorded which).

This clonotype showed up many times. The CDR3 sequence is CSASSRRELRNNEQFF. In DNA form, the CDR3 reads TGCAGTGCTAGCAGTCGGCGGGAGCTCCGAAACAATGAGCAGTTCTTC. This chain connects TRBV20-1 to TRBJ2-1; TRBD2 agrees at 7 bases. Looked up from germline, CDR1 is DFQATT and CDR2 is SNEGSKA (reference sequence). The CDR3 totals 16 residues. V was clipped by 3 bases and J by 5 bases; unmatched bases: 13.

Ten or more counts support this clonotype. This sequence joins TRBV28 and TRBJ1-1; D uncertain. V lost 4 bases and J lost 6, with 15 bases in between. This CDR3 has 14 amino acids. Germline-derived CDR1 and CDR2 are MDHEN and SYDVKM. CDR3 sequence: CASSSGRLEAEAFF. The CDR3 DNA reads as TGTGCCAGCAGTTCAGGCCGCCTGGAGGCTGAAGCTTTCTTT.

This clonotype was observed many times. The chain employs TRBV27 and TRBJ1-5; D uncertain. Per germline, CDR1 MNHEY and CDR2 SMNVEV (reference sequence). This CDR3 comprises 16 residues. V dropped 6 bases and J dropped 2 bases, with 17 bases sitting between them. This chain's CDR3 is CASRPTYEEGNQPQHF. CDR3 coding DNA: TGTGCCAGCAGGCCAACATATGAAGAGGGCAATCAGCCCCAGCATTTT.

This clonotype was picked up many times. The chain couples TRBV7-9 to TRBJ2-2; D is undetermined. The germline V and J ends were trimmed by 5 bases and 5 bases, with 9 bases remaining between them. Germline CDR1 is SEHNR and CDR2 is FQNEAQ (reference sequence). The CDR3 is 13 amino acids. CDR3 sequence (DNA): TGTGCCAGCAGCCATTCATCTACCGGGGAGCTGTTTTTT. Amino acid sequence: CASSHSSTGELFF.

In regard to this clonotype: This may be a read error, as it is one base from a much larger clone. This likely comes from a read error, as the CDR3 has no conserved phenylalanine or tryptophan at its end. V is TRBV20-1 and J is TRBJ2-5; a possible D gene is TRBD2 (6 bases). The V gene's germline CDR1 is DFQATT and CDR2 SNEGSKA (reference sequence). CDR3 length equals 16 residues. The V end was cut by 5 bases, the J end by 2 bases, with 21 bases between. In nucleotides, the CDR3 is TGCAGTGCTCCCTCCGCCTGGCATGGAGGGCAAGAGACCCAGTACTAC. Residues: CSAPSAWHGGQETQYY.

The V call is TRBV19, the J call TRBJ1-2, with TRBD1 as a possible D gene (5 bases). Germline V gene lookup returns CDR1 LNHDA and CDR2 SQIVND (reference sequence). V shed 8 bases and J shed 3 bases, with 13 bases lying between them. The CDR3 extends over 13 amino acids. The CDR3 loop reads CASRPGGHYGYTF. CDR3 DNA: TGTGCCAGTCGCCCCGGGGGACACTATGGCTACACCTTC.

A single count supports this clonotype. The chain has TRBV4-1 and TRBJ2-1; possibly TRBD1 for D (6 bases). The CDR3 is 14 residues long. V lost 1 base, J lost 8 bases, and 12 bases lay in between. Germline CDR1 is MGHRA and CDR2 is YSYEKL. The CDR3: CASSQVDSRDEQFF. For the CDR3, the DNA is TGCGCCAGCAGCCAAGTGGACAGCAGGGATGAGCAGTTCTTC.

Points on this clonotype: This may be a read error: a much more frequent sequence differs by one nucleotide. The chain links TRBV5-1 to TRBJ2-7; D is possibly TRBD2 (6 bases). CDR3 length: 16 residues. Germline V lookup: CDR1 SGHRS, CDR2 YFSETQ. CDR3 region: CANSPVGTLQSYEQYF. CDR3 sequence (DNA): TGCGCCAACAGCCCGGTTGGGACTCTTCAATCCTACGAGCAGTACTTC.